This is a list of T cell receptor beta chains from one sample in a study of immune cell composition in non-small cell lung cancer. Libraries were prepared by immunoSEQ multiplex PCR; TCRdb keeps only in-frame clonotypes and omits some of them. The sample includes 4,000 to 5,000 clones, approximately 85% seen only once; the top ten take 9.9%. Specimen: lung tumor tissue. These TCRs come from a human donor with non-small cell lung cancer. Both conserved end residues are part of each CDR3. The D gene is left open where the match is weak. Size is stated for part of the rows, as once, few or many counts, or as a class when the clone is expanded.

J gene	clone size	D gene	V gene	CDR3 protein	CDR3 DNA
TRBJ2-1	-	-	TRBV21-1	CASSKGELAGMVRSYNEQFF	TGTGCCAGCAGCAAAGGCGAACTAGCGGGAATGGTAAGGTCCTACAATGAGCAGTTCTTC
TRBJ2-7	-	TRBD1	TRBV28	CASSLGAAGGNYEQYF	TGTGCCAGCAGTTTAGGGGCGGCAGGGGGCAACTACGAGCAGTACTTC
TRBJ1-4	-	TRBD1	TRBV25-1	CASSDPGTGGEKLFF	TGTGCCAGCAGTGACCCGGGGACAGGGGGCGAAAAACTGTTTTTT
TRBJ2-1	-	-	TRBV15	CATFSGTYNEQFF	TGTGCCACTTTTTCGGGTACCTACAATGAGCAGTTCTTC
TRBJ1-1	-	TRBD1	TRBV2	CASSWTGQDTEAFF	TGTGCCAGCAGTTGGACAGGGCAGGACACTGAAGCTTTCTTT
TRBJ2-1	-	TRBD1	TRBV7-9	CASSLEQGAREFF	TGTGCCAGCAGCTTAGAGCAGGGGGCGAGGGAGTTCTTC
TRBJ2-3	-	-	TRBV29-1	CSGFSGVGTDTQYF	TGCAGCGGATTCTCGGGAGTAGGCACAGATACGCAGTATTTT
TRBJ1-6	once	-	TRBV5-1	CASSTASFSYNSPLHF	TGCGCCAGCAGCACCGCTAGCTTCTCCTATAATTCACCCCTCCACTTT
TRBJ2-5	once	TRBD2	TRBV7-9	CASSPAGEETQYF	TGTGCCAGCAGTCCAGCGGGAGAGGAGACCCAGTACTTC
TRBJ2-2	-	-	TRBV5-5	CASSLGSGPRDTGELFF	TGTGCCAGCAGCTTAGGTTCAGGGCCCAGGGACACCGGGGAGCTGTTTTTT
TRBJ2-3	-	-	TRBV2	CASIRESTDTQYF	TGTGCCAGCATAAGGGAGAGCACAGATACGCAGTATTTT
TRBJ2-2	-	-	TRBV9	CASSPAGVNTGELFF	TGTGCCAGCAGCCCCGCAGGGGTTAACACCGGGGAGCTGTTTTTT
TRBJ2-7	-	-	TRBV25-1	CASSEIGGGYEQYF	TGTGCCAGCAGTGAAATAGGGGGTGGCTACGAGCAGTACTTC
TRBJ1-2	-	-	TRBV9	CASSAGPPGGGYGYTF	TGTGCCAGCAGCGCGGGACCGCCGGGAGGCGGATATGGCTACACCTTC
TRBJ1-5	-	-	TRBV19	CASSGTLAGQPQHF	TGTGCCAGTAGTGGGACCCTGGCGGGGCAGCCCCAGCATTTT
TRBJ2-1	-	TRBD2	TRBV5-5	CASSSATSGSRNEQFF	TGTGCCAGCAGCTCCGCTACTAGCGGGAGTAGAAATGAGCAGTTCTTC
TRBJ2-5	-	TRBD2	TRBV7-6	CASSFRAGGGSGQETQYF	TGTGCCAGCAGCTTTAGAGCGGGAGGAGGTTCGGGACAAGAGACCCAGTACTTC
TRBJ2-3	-	-	TRBV19	CASSTRGRTDTQYF	TGTGCCAGTAGTACCAGGGGCCGCACAGATACGCAGTATTTT
TRBJ1-1	-	-	TRBV28	CASSPTNYLNTEAFF	TGTGCCAGCAGTCCCACGAACTACTTGAACACTGAAGCTTTCTTT
TRBJ2-1	-	TRBD1	TRBV7-6	CASSSPGTALSNEQFF	TGTGCCAGCAGCTCGCCCGGGACAGCCCTTTCGAATGAGCAGTTCTTC
TRBJ2-1	-	TRBD2	TRBV7-9	CASSVREGPYNEQFF	TGTGCCAGCAGCGTCCGGGAGGGCCCATACAATGAGCAGTTCTTC
TRBJ1-1	-	-	TRBV19	CASSRYRDAITEAFF	TGTGCCAGTAGTAGATACAGGGACGCTATTACTGAAGCTTTCTTT
TRBJ2-1	-	TRBD1	TRBV5-1	CASSLGGQEDEQFF	TGCGCCAGCAGCTTGGGGGGACAGGAAGATGAGCAGTTCTTC
TRBJ2-5	-	-	TRBV10-3	CAISSSGTQYF	TGTGCCATCTCTTCCTCGGGGACCCAGTACTTC
TRBJ2-1	-	-	TRBV6-1	CASSEGGVNNEQFF	TGTGCCAGCAGTGAAGGCGGGGTGAACAATGAGCAGTTCTTC
TRBJ1-1	-	-	TRBV10-1	CASSGVMNTEAFF	TGCGCCAGCTCGGGTGTTATGAACACTGAAGCTTTCTTT
TRBJ2-7	-	-	TRBV27	CASSLAGAGSYEQYF	TGTGCCAGCAGCCTGGCGGGGGCAGGCTCCTACGAGCAGTACTTC
TRBJ1-1	-	-	TRBV28	CASSLVGGNTEAFF	TGTGCCAGCAGTTTGGTGGGGGGTAACACTGAAGCTTTCTTT
TRBJ2-7	once	-	TRBV12-5	CASGLVGFAGEQYF	TGTGCTAGTGGTTTGGTAGGGTTCGCGGGGGAGCAGTACTTC
TRBJ2-2	-	TRBD1	TRBV7-6	CASSLAQGASTGELFF	TGTGCCAGCAGCTTGGCGCAGGGGGCGAGCACCGGGGAGCTGTTTTTT
TRBJ1-6	-	TRBD1	TRBV19	CASSSATGGLGFRSPLHF	TGTGCCAGTAGTTCCGCGACAGGGGGTTTAGGCTTTCGTTCACCCCTCCACTTT
TRBJ1-1	-	-	TRBV7-9	CASSLYQGEAFF	TGTGCCAGCAGCTTATACCAGGGGGAAGCTTTCTTT
TRBJ2-2	-	TRBD2	TRBV4-3	CASKSGRNTGELFF	TGCGCCAGCAAAAGCGGGAGGAACACCGGGGAGCTGTTTTTT
TRBJ2-3	-	-	TRBV14	CASSQQWASGTDTQYF	TGTGCCAGCAGCCAACAATGGGCGAGTGGCACAGATACGCAGTATTTT
TRBJ2-1	-	-	TRBV18	CASSPPPQTAAGHNEQFF	TGTGCCAGCTCACCACCCCCTCAGACAGCCGCGGGGCACAATGAGCAGTTCTTC
TRBJ2-7	-	-	TRBV28	CASSSAGPLSYEQYF	TGTGCCAGCAGTTCGGCAGGGCCCCTCTCCTACGAGCAGTACTTC
TRBJ2-1	-	-	TRBV5-1	CASRTGNEQFF	TGCGCCAGCAGAACAGGGAATGAGCAGTTCTTC
TRBJ1-1	-	-	TRBV5-1	CASSLEANTEAFF	TGCGCCAGCAGCTTGGAAGCAAACACTGAAGCTTTCTTT
TRBJ1-1	-	-	TRBV4-3	CASSQGWGQIIEAFF	TGCGCCAGCAGCCAAGGGTGGGGACAAATTATTGAAGCTTTCTTT
TRBJ2-3	-	TRBD1	TRBV15	CATSSLRTGVTDTQYF	TGTGCCACCAGCAGCCTACGGACAGGGGTCACAGATACGCAGTATTTT
TRBJ1-3	-	-	TRBV2	CASSRGGNTIYF	TGTGCCAGCAGCCGGGGGGGAAACACCATATATTTT